The 6 T cell receptor beta chains reported below all come from one sample, sequenced in a study of beta chain features in type 1 diabetes. Notes on the study in general: Shortening that was moderate but significant affected the TCRB CDR3s of Type 1 diabetes patients in all four CD4+ subsets.

Reverse transcribing all isolated RNA meant expressed TCRB transcripts were sequenced. The data were produced by immunoSEQ multiplex PCR, yet TCRdb's version contains in-frame clones alone and is incomplete. Of roughly 300,000 clones in the sample, about 13% are singletons; the top ten hold 0.015% to 0.02%. Their antigens remain unidentified. The sample consisted of naive CD4+ T cells from blood. These TCRs come from a young man with type 1 diabetes.

This clone was counted between two and nine times. The chain couples TRBV7-2 to TRBJ2-5, with D maybe TRBD1 (5 bases). Trimming left V 3 bases short and J 2 bases short, with 10 bases between. The CDR3 has 14 amino acids. The V gene's germline CDR1 is SGHTA and CDR2 FQGNSA. CDR3 nucleotides: TGTGCCAGCAGCTTGGGCAGGGCGCAAGAGACCCAGTACTTC. This translates into CASSLGRAQETQYF.

As to this clone: The same CDR3 can be traced to other DNA sequences in this sample. This chain links TRBV18 with TRBJ1-1; D unclear. Trimming shortened V by 3 bases and J by 1 base, and 9 bases separated the two germline ends. Germline loops: CDR1 KGHSH, CDR2 LQKENI. The CDR3 runs to 14 residues. CDR3 amino acids: CASSPRRENTEAFF. The DNA for the CDR3 is TGTGCCAGCTCACCCAGGAGGGAGAACACTGAAGCTTTCTTT.

This clone came up a few times. The gene calls are TRBV5-1 and TRBJ2-2; TRBD1 is a possible D gene (6 bases). Germline V gene sequence: CDR1 SGHRS, CDR2 YFSETQ. V lost 4 bases and J 5 bases, leaving 18 bases between the germline ends. The CDR3 runs to 16 residues. The CDR3 sequence is CASSLRDTRATGELFF. CDR3 in DNA: TGCGCCAGCAGCCTCCGGGACACCAGGGCGACCGGGGAGCTGTTTTTT.

CDR3 sequence (DNA): TGTGCCAGCAGGGACAGGGTCAACACTGAAGCTTTCTTT. Amino acid sequence: CASRDRVNTEAFF. V gene TRBV7-9 combines with J gene TRBJ1-1; 8 positions agree with TRBD1. The CDR3 totals 13 residues. V was pared by 6 bases and J by 2 bases, with 2 bases of the junction left unmatched. Germline V gene data show CDR1 as SEHNR and CDR2 as FQNEAQ (reference sequence).

The J gene is TRBJ1-2, the V gene TRBV30; maybe TRBD1 (5 bases). V lost 0 bases to trimming and J lost 4 bases, with 24 bases between them. This CDR3 has 18 residues. CDR1 is GTSNPN and CDR2 is SVGIG in the germline V gene (reference sequence). This chain's CDR3 is CAWSVPPGTGGAGYGYTF. In DNA, the CDR3 is TGTGCCTGGAGTGTACCTCCCGGGACCGGGGGTGCAGGCTATGGCTACACCTTC.

In this sample, this clone turned up a few times. CDR3: CASSDSNGVEQFF. DNA of the CDR3: TGTGCCAGCAGTGACTCGAACGGGGTTGAGCAGTTCTTC. This chain joins TRBV6-4 and TRBJ2-1; a weak D match, TRBD2 (5 bases). V lost 0 bases and J lost 9, with 9 bases in between. CDR3 length: 13 residues. Germline V gene data show CDR1 as MRHNA and CDR2 as SNTAGT.